The 21 T cell receptor beta chains presented below share a single source sample, sequenced in a study of neurological immune-mediated disorders. Each CDR3 protein gets one entry after TCRdb re-called the 5' RACE reads with MiXCR. The table lists about 20,000 distinct CDR3 sequences, over 25% of them singletons. The sample was PBMCs. All receptors derive from a man aged 50 or older with HTLV-1-associated myelopathy (HAM/TSP).

This clonotype was detected a few times. The chain employs TRBV12-3 or TRBV12-4 and TRBJ2-5, with D perhaps TRBD2 (5 bases). V lost 6 bases and J lost 1, with 9 bases in between. The CDR3 covers 13 residues. CDR3 sequence reads: CASSLARQETQYF. In DNA form, the CDR3 reads TGTGCCAGCAGCCTAGCCCGCCAAGAGACCCAGTACTTC.

This clonotype was seen a handful of times. This sequence joins TRBV29-1 and TRBJ2-5; tentative D call: TRBD1 (5 bases). V lost 7 bases, J lost 2 bases, and 17 bases lay in between. CDR3 size: 14 residues. Germline assignment: CDR1 SQVTM and CDR2 ANQGSEA. Here the CDR3 reads CSAPQGRDQETQYF. In DNA form, the CDR3 reads TGCAGCGCCCCCCAGGGCAGGGATCAAGAGACCCAGTACTTC. Full variable domain (outside the CDR3, taken from reference TRBV29-1 and TRBJ2-5): SAVISQKPSRDICQRGTSLTIQCQVDSQVTMMFWYRQQPGQSLTLIATANQGSEATYESGFVIDKFPISRPNLTFSTLTVSNMSPEDSSIYLCSAPQGRDQETQYFGPGTRLLVL.

The chain is built from TRBV7-6 and TRBJ1-6; D gene uncertain. The CDR3 length is 17 residues. V was clipped by 8 bases and J by 0 bases, with 17 bases between them. Germline V gene lookup returns CDR1 SGHVS and CDR2 FNYEAQ. This CDR3 is CASSRAGRSSYNSPLHF. In DNA, the CDR3 is TGTGCCAGCTCACGAGCTGGCCGGAGCTCCTATAATTCACCCCTCCACTTT.

The chain combines TRBV9 with TRBJ1-5; unclear D gene. CDR1 is SGDLS, CDR2 YYNGEE, per germline. Trimming cost V 0 bases and J 3 bases, with 7 bases left between them. The CDR3 is 14 residues long. The CDR3 nucleotides are TGTGCCAGCAGCGTAGGCTGGGTCAATCAGCCCCAGCATTTT. Its protein product is CASSVGWVNQPQHF.

The CDR3 sequence: CSARDPGGYTF. DNA for the CDR3: TGCAGTGCTAGAGATCCGGGTGGCTACACCTTC. V usage is TRBV20-1 and J usage is TRBJ1-2; D is unresolved. CDR3 length equals 11 residues. Germline assignment: CDR1 DFQATT and CDR2 SNEGSKA (reference sequence). Trimming took off 0 bases at V and 7 bases at J, with 6 bases between the two ends.

V and J are TRBV15 and TRBJ2-1; D ambiguous. The CDR3 contains 11 residues. CDR1 and CDR2 from the germline V gene are LNHNV and YYDKDF (reference sequence). V was clipped by 0 bases and J by 9 bases, with 3 bases between them. This CDR3 is CATSRDLEQFF. DNA for the CDR3: TGTGCCACCAGCAGAGATCTTGAGCAGTTCTTC. The entire variable domain, with the rest obtained from reference TRBV15 and TRBJ2-1, is as follows: DAMVIQNPRYQVTQFGKPVTLSCSQTLNHNVMYWYQQKSSQAPKLLFHYYDKDFNNEADTPDNFQSRRPNTSFCFLDIRSPGLGDTAMYLCATSRDLEQFFGPGTRLTVL.

This clonotype appeared a few times. CDR3 amino acids: CASSSSPSGGYTF. CDR3 nucleotide sequence: TGCGCCAGCAGCTCGAGCCCCTCAGGAGGCTACACCTTC. The chain uses TRBV5-1 and TRBJ1-2; D ambiguous. The CDR3 loop spans 13 amino acids. Trimming took off 3 bases at V and 8 bases at J, with 14 bases between the two ends. Germline-derived CDR1 and CDR2 are SGHRS and YFSETQ.

This rearrangement joins TRBV4-3 to TRBJ1-5, with TRBD1 identical over 8 bases. Germline trimming cut 3 bases from V and 2 bases from J; bases unmatched to any gene: 3. Germline assignment: CDR1 LGHNA and CDR2 YSLEER. This CDR3 comprises 15 residues. CDR3 amino acids: CASSHNRGGNQPQHF. CDR3 nucleotide sequence: TGCGCCAGCAGCCATAACAGGGGGGGCAATCAGCCCCAGCATTTT.

The V call is TRBV27, the J call TRBJ2-5; 9 nucleotides line up with TRBD1. The germline V gene encodes CDR1 MNHEY and CDR2 SMNVEV (reference sequence). The CDR3 spans 18 residues. V gave up 5 bases and J gave up 1 base; unmatched junction bases: 14. The chain's CDR3 is CASSLFYPGDRAQETQYF. CDR3 in DNA: TGTGCCAGCAGTCTCTTTTACCCGGGGGACAGGGCCCAAGAGACCCAGTACTTC.

This clonotype has only a few counts. This chain's CDR3 is CSAGWLQAYEQYF. CDR3 coding DNA: TGCAGTGCTGGATGGCTACAGGCCTACGAGCAGTACTTC. J is TRBJ2-7 and V is TRBV20-1, with D perhaps matching TRBD1 (5 bases). The germline V gene has CDR1 DFQATT and CDR2 SNEGSKA (reference sequence). CDR3 length: 13 residues. Trimming pared 5 bases from V and 2 bases from J, leaving 13 bases between.

The sample holds many counts of this clonotype. This chain connects TRBV5-1 to TRBJ2-5; 9 bases line up with TRBD1. V trimming: 1 base; J trimming: 1 base; junction bases outside the gene matches: 11. The CDR3 has 18 residues. From germline, CDR1 is SGHRS and CDR2 YFSETQ. CDR3 sequence: CASSLYTGGDGAQETQYF. CDR3 in DNA: TGCGCCAGCAGCTTGTATACAGGGGGCGATGGGGCCCAAGAGACCCAGTACTTC.

The gene calls are TRBV5-4 and TRBJ1-1, with 9 bases lining up with TRBD1. The CDR3 loop spans 15 amino acids. Trimming at V came to 4 bases and at J to 5 bases, leaving 9 bases not matched to a gene. Germline V gene lookup returns CDR1 SGHNT and CDR2 YYREEE (reference sequence). The CDR3 sequence is CASSVPRTGATEAFF. The CDR3 DNA sequence: TGTGCCAGCAGCGTACCTAGGACAGGGGCAACTGAAGCTTTCTTT. Combining the CDR3 with reference TRBV5-4 and TRBJ1-1 gives the whole variable domain ETGVTQSPTHLIKTRGQQVTLRCSSQSGHNTVSWYQQALGQGPQFIFQYYREEENGRGNFPPRFSGLQFPNYSSELNVNALELDDSALYLCASSVPRTGATEAFFGQGTRLTVV.

This chain connects TRBV27 to TRBJ1-1; TRBD1 is a possible D gene (5 bases). The ends were cut back, 5 bases at V and 5 bases at J, with 12 bases in the middle. This CDR3 is built from 13 residues. From germline, CDR1 is MNHEY and CDR2 SMNVEV (reference sequence). CDR3 nucleotide sequence: TGTGCCAGCAGTCCTCAGGGTTGGACTGAAGCTTTCTTT. As protein: CASSPQGWTEAFF.

The rearrangement links TRBV7-2 to TRBJ2-1; 10 positions match TRBD1. Looked up from germline, CDR1 is SGHTA and CDR2 is FQGNSA. With V trimmed by 4 bases and J by 2 bases, 2 bases remained unmatched. CDR3 length equals 15 residues. CDR3 nucleotide sequence: TGTGCCAGCAGCTCGGACAGGGGGGCCTACAATGAGCAGTTCTTC. Its translation: CASSSDRGAYNEQFF.

The rearrangement links TRBV7-2 to TRBJ2-1, with 8 bases lining up with TRBD2. Losses at the gene ends were 6 bases for V and 6 bases for J; bases not matched to a gene: 4. The CDR3 runs 13 residues. Germline V gene sequence: CDR1 SGHTA, CDR2 FQGNSA. Written as DNA, the CDR3 is TGTGCCAGCAGTTACAGCGGGGGCAATGAGCAGTTCTTC. Its translation: CASSYSGGNEQFF.

This clonotype has only a few counts. V gene TRBV20-1 combines with J gene TRBJ2-7; D remains unclear. Trimming left V 5 bases short and J 2 bases short, with 10 bases between. Looked up from germline, CDR1 is DFQATT and CDR2 is SNEGSKA (reference sequence). The CDR3 has 12 amino acids. The CDR3 DNA sequence: TGCAGTGCTCTGTATGGTCCCTACGAGCAGTACTTC. This gives the protein CSALYGPYEQYF.

This clonotype has a count of ten or more. The V and J genes are TRBV18 and TRBJ1-3; no clear D gene. Germline V CDR1 and CDR2: KGHSH, LQKENI. Trimming took 0 bases from V and 0 from J, leaving 12 bases between them. The CDR3 sequence is 17 residues long. The CDR3 sequence: CASSPPAGGHSGNTIYF. Here the CDR3 DNA reads TGTGCCAGCTCACCACCGGCAGGAGGCCACTCTGGAAACACCATATATTTT.

Sample share makes this clonotype medium-sized (0.01 to 0.1%). The chain combines TRBV5-1 with TRBJ2-1, with D possibly matching TRBD1 (6 bases). V shed 4 bases and J shed 7 bases, with 15 bases lying between them. Germline assignment: CDR1 SGHRS and CDR2 YFSETQ. This CDR3 is 14 amino acids long. The CDR3 loop is CASSALLTGNEQFF. In DNA form, the CDR3 reads TGCGCCAGCAGCGCACTGCTTACAGGGAATGAGCAGTTCTTC.

A few counts support this clonotype. As DNA, the CDR3 is TGTGCCAGCTCACCACCGGGGACAAGAGCGAACACCGGGGAGCTGTTTTTT. Amino acid sequence: CASSPPGTRANTGELFF. The chain has TRBV18 and TRBJ2-2; possible D gene TRBD1, 6 bases. The CDR3 covers 17 residues. Germline lookup yields CDR1 KGHSH and CDR2 LQKENI. Trimming took off 0 bases at V and 0 bases at J, with 11 bases between the two ends.

This clonotype was counted a few times. CDR3 in DNA: TGCAGCGTTGAAGGTCCCCAGGGGACAGATACGCAGTATTTT. This translates into CSVEGPQGTDTQYF. The rearrangement uses TRBV29-1 and TRBJ2-3; weak D call: TRBD1 (6 bases). The V and J ends lost 1 base and 3 bases respectively, with 11 bases between them. From germline, CDR1 is SQVTM and CDR2 ANQGSEA. The CDR3 totals 14 residues.

In DNA form, the CDR3 reads TGTGCCAGCCCAGCCGGGACAGAGGTAACAGATACGCAGTATTTT. Protein product: CASPAGTEVTDTQYF. The chain couples TRBV3-1 to TRBJ2-3; 7 bases align to TRBD1. Germline loops: CDR1 LGHDT, CDR2 YNNKEL (reference sequence). The CDR3 contains 15 residues. V was clipped by 8 bases and J by 3 bases; unmatched bases: 11.